This entry is about one T cell receptor (beta chain). What antigen it recognizes has not been identified. One base away there is no much larger clone; base qualities are not given. V is pruned by 1 base and J by 3 bases, leaving 4 bases of the junction without a gene match. From the germline V gene, CDR1 is SGHVS and CDR2 is FNYEAQ. From the cysteine up to the phenylalanine, the CDR3 has a length of 16 residues. Just CDR3 DNA is preserved here, 48 bases in frame from base 1. The collaborating institutions used their own protocols to collect whole blood in K2EDTA tubes. For TCRbeta analysis, collaborators shipped samples in one of three forms: frozen whole blood, isolated PBMCs, or DNA extracted from either of those sample types. TCRbeta CDR3 regions were amplified from genomic DNA using the immunoSEQ Assay, a bias-controlled multiplex PCR. Per the authors' processing: Nucleated cell counts per sample were estimated from amplification of reference gene primers within the assay. To quantify the absolute abundance of each unique TCRbeta CDR3 rearrangement, sequence reads were collapsed and filtered. For each sample, productive Simpson clonality was calculated by taking the square root of Simpson's diversity index across productive rearrangements. What TCRdb holds here is the immuneACCESS table cut down to in-frame rearrangements. Part of the clones is not present; checked against another copy, under half of the missing clones reflect an unresolved V gene, and the others are unexplained. The DNA gave D and trimming, while V, J and clone size come from that table. A total of 70,000 or so clones appear in this sample, more than 85% of them only once. Of the sample, about 0.56% falls within the top ten clones.

This specimen comes from a study of blood T cell repertoires in COVID-19 (dated by TCRdb to 2018 to 2021). Broadly, across the study: Collaborator samples came from the United States, Italy and Spain and covered acute and convalescent phases of COVID-19. Nearly every sample came with metadata listing a de-identified subject ID, COVID-19 status, age in years and sex. The prospective study material was composed of cDNA or gDNA derived from T cells, B-cell-depleted T cells, or PBMCs. HLA class I and class II types, where available, came from metadata supplied by the sample provider rather than from assay-based typing. The dataset comprised deeply sampled blood TCRbeta repertoires from subjects exposed to, actively infected with, or recovered from COVID-19. Samples were obtained from the ongoing ImmuneRACE study (first 160 participants) and from 1,000 to 1,500 subjects provided by 6 global collaborators. The repertoires were released in a freely available public database meant as a resource for research on the immune response to SARS-CoV-2. Summary of the overall study and its limitations: Clinical and demographic metadata were provided uncurated, with the amount varying by source and participant.

This clonotype originated in a man aged 60 to 69 with acute or convalescent COVID-19. The chain is encoded by TRBV7-6 joined to TRBJ2-2, and 8 junctional nucleotides match TRBD1. The sample taken for sequencing was peripheral blood. CDR3 reads: CASSLGGQVYTGELFF. The nucleotides read TGTGCCAGCAGCTTAGGGGGACAGGTGTACACCGGGGAGCTGTTTTTT.